This T cell receptor (beta chain) derives from a study of T cell changes during pregnancy in multiple sclerosis. The germline V gene has CDR1 MNHEY and CDR2 SVGAGI. CDR3 length equals 15 residues. V lost 5 bases to trimming and J lost 1 base, with 14 bases between them. Data came from immunoSEQ multiplex PCR; TCRdb stores just in-frame clones and leaves some out. Of about 67,000 clones listed, approximately 91% are singletons. The receptor was isolated from a female donor with multiple sclerosis, enrolled in a pregnancy study. This chain connects TRBV6-5 to TRBJ1-2; D gene ambiguous. The sequences come from peripheral blood, collected in the second trimester of pregnancy. This CDR3 reads CASSKTDTNNYGYTF. DNA of the CDR3: TGTGCCAGCAGTAAAACCGACACGAATAACTATGGCTACACCTTC.